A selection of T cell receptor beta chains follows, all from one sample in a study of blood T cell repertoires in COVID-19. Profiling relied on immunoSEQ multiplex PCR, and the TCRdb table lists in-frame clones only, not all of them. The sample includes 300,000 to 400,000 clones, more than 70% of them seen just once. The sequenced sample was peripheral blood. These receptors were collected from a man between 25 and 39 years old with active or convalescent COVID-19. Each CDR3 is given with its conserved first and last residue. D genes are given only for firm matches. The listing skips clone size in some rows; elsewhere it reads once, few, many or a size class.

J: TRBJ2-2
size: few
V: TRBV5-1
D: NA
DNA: TGCGCCAGCAGCCTAGGACAGTCCAGGAGTGGGGAGCTGTTTTTT
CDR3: CASSLGQSRSGELFF

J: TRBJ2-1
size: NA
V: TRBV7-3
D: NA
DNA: TGTGCCAGCAGCTATAGCGGAAATCAATACAATGAGCAGTTCTTC
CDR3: CASSYSGNQYNEQFF

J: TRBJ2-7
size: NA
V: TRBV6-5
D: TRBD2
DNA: TGTGCCAGCAAGCCACTAGCGGGCACCTACGAGCAGTACTTC
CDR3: CASKPLAGTYEQYF

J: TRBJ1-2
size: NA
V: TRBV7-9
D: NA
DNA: TGTGCCAGCAGCTTTACCTGGGACTCGGGTAACTATGGCTACACCTTC
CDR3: CASSFTWDSGNYGYTF

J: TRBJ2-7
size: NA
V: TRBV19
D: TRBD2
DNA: TGTGCCAGTAGCGGGACTAGCGGGAAACCCTCCTACGAGCAGTACTTC
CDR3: CASSGTSGKPSYEQYF

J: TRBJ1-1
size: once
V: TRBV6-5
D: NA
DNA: TGTGCCAGCAGTTACAGAGGGAGAGGGAACACTGAAGCTTTCTTT
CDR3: CASSYRGRGNTEAFF

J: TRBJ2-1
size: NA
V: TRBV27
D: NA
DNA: TGTGCCAGCAGTTTAGGGGGCAGGCCGTACAATGAGCAGTTCTTC
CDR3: CASSLGGRPYNEQFF

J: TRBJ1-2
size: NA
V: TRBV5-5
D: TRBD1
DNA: TGTGCCAGCAGCGCAACCGGGACAGGGATACCCTATGGCTACACCTTC
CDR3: CASSATGTGIPYGYTF

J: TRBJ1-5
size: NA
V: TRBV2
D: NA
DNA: TGTGCCAGCGGGGGGGTCGTCAATCAGCCCCAGCATTTT
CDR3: CASGGVVNQPQHF

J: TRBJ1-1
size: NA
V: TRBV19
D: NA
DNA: TGTGCCAGTAGTCCAGTGAACACTGAAGCTTTCTTT
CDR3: CASSPVNTEAFF

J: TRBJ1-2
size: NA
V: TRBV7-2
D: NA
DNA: TGTGCCAGCAGGGGGGGGCGCCTAGATGGCTACACCTTC
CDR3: CASRGGRLDGYTF

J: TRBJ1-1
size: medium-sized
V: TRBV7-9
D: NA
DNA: TGTGCCAGCAGCTTTACTACTGAAGCTTTCTTT
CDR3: CASSFTTEAFF

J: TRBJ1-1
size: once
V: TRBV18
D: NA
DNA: TGTGCCAGCTCAGCTACAGGGTTGAACACTGAAGCTTTCTTT
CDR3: CASSATGLNTEAFF

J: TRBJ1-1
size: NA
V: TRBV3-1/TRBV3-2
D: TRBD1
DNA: TGTGCCAGCAGCCCGAGGACAGGGAACACTGAAGCTTTCTTT
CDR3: CASSPRTGNTEAFF

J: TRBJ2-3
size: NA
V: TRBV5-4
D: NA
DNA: TGTGCCAGCAGCTTGGCCCTCGATACGCAGTATTTT
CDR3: CASSLALDTQYF

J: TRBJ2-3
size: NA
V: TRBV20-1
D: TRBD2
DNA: TGCAGTGCTAGTAATAGCGGGGAGAGCACAGATACGCAGTATTTT
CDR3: CSASNSGESTDTQYF

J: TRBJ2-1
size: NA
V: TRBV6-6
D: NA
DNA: TGTGCCAGCAGTTACTCCCTCAATGAGCAGTTCTTC
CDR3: CASSYSLNEQFF

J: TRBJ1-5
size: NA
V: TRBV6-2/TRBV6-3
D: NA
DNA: TGTGCCAGCTGCCGAAGAGTTTCCGAGGCCCAGCATTTT
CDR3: CASCRRVSEAQHF

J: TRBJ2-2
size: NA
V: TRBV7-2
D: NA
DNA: TGTGCCAGCAGCCCGGGACTTAGCAACACCGGGGAGCTGTTTTTT
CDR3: CASSPGLSNTGELFF